These T cell receptor beta chains were read from a single sample in a study of blood T cell repertoires in COVID-19. Profiling relied on immunoSEQ multiplex PCR, and the TCRdb table lists in-frame clones only, not all of them. The data show under 200,000 clones, over 80% seen once. Sequenced sample: peripheral blood. Source of these receptors: a woman aged 25 to 45 with acute or convalescent COVID-19. CDR3s include the opening cysteine and the closing phenylalanine or tryptophan. A D gene is named only where the DNA matches it firmly. Expanded clones are given a class, and other clones once, few, many or no size at all.

TRBV6-4	TRBD1	TRBJ2-2	NA	TGTGCCAGCAGGGGACAGGGGAGTGAGGAGCTGTTTTTT	CASRGQGSEELFF
TRBV6-5	TRBD1	TRBJ2-2	NA	TGTGCCAGCAGTTACTTTGACAGGGTGGCCGGGGAGCTGTTTTTT	CASSYFDRVAGELFF
TRBV19	TRBD1	TRBJ2-2	once	TGTGCCAGTAGTACCCACACAGGGGGATACGGCGGGGAGCTGTTTTTT	CASSTHTGGYGGELFF
TRBV4-1	NA	TRBJ1-1	NA	TGCGCCAGCAGCCAATTCCACCCAGGCCAAGCTTTCTTT	CASSQFHPGQAFF
TRBV5-1	TRBD2	TRBJ2-1	NA	TGCGCCAGCAGTCACCCATGGACTAGCGGGCCGGAAAAGTTCTTC	CASSHPWTSGPEKFF
TRBV28	NA	TRBJ1-2	NA	TGTGCCAGCACTGTACCCCAGGGGCTCAGGGAATATGGCTACACCTTC	CASTVPQGLREYGYTF
TRBV5-1	NA	TRBJ2-1	NA	TGCGCCAGCAGCGTCGCGGGGGCGCCTTACAATGAGCAGTTCTTC	CASSVAGAPYNEQFF
TRBV29-1	NA	TRBJ2-3	NA	TGCAGCGAATCGCTGGGACATTTTGGAGATACGCAGTATTTT	CSESLGHFGDTQYF
TRBV28	TRBD1	TRBJ1-1	NA	TGTGCCAGCTCGACAGGGGGCTTTACTGAAGCTTTCTTT	CASSTGGFTEAFF
TRBV19	NA	TRBJ1-3	NA	TGTGCCAGTAGTCGGTCAACTGGAAACACCATATATTTT	CASSRSTGNTIYF
TRBV28	NA	TRBJ2-1	NA	TGTGCCAGCAGTTCCCCATCAGGGTGGTCCTACAATGAGCAGTTCTTC	CASSSPSGWSYNEQFF
TRBV6-5	TRBD1	TRBJ1-1	once	TGTGCCAGCAGTCACGGACAGGGGGGAACTGAAGCTTTCTTT	CASSHGQGGTEAFF
TRBV19	TRBD1	TRBJ1-5	few	TGTGCCAGTAGTATGAGGAACAGGGGATATCAGCCCCAGCATTTT	CASSMRNRGYQPQHF
TRBV28	NA	TRBJ2-6	NA	TGTGCCAGCAGTTTAACGGGTTCTGGGGCCAACGTCCTGACTTTC	CASSLTGSGANVLTF
TRBV6-5	NA	TRBJ2-1	NA	TGTGCCAGCAGTCCCCGGGACTGGTACAATGAGCAGTTCTTC	CASSPRDWYNEQFF
TRBV5-8	TRBD1	TRBJ2-1	NA	TGTGCCAGCAGCTCGGGTAGGAGACAGGGGGCGAATGAGCAGTTCTTC	CASSSGRRQGANEQFF
TRBV2	TRBD1	TRBJ1-2	NA	TGTGCCAGCAGTGAGCTGAGGGGTAGACAGGGAACAACTAATGACTATGGCTACACCTTC	CASSELRGRQGTTNDYGYTF
TRBV11-2	NA	TRBJ2-1	NA	TGTGCCAGCAGCCGTGAAGGGACTTCCTACAATGAGCAGTTCTTC	CASSREGTSYNEQFF
TRBV7-8	NA	TRBJ1-5	many	TGTGCCAGCAGCTTAGAGGTCTTAGCGGTTAGCAATCAGCCCCAGCATTTT	CASSLEVLAVSNQPQHF
TRBV5-1	NA	TRBJ2-4	NA	TGCGCCAGCAGCTTGGGGTACTCCTCCAAAAACATTCAGTACTTC	CASSLGYSSKNIQYF
TRBV5-1	TRBD1	TRBJ2-4	NA	TGCGCCAGCAGCTGGACGACAGGGGAGACCAAAAACATTCAGTACTTC	CASSWTTGETKNIQYF
TRBV3-1/TRBV3-2	NA	TRBJ2-7	NA	TGTGCCAGCAGCCAAGTCGGGGTCGAGCAGTACTTC	CASSQVGVEQYF
TRBV28	NA	TRBJ2-1	NA	TGTGCCAGCAGTTCCGACAGAGGTGAGCAGTTCTTC	CASSSDRGEQFF
TRBV19	TRBD1	TRBJ2-5	NA	TGTGCCAGTAGTGTGACAGGGGGCGGCGAGACCCAGTACTTC	CASSVTGGGETQYF
TRBV6-1	TRBD1	TRBJ2-1	NA	TGTGCCAGCAGTGAATGGGGACAGGGGAGGAATGAGCAGTTCTTC	CASSEWGQGRNEQFF
TRBV12-5	TRBD1	TRBJ1-2	NA	TGTGCTAGTGGTGAGGACCTCTTGGACAGGGTTCGGGGTGGCTACACCTTC	CASGEDLLDRVRGGYTF
TRBV5-4	NA	TRBJ1-3	NA	TGTGCCAGCAGCCTAGGCAGGGGCTTGGACACCATATATTTT	CASSLGRGLDTIYF
TRBV7-8	NA	TRBJ1-6	NA	TGTGCCAGCAGCTCTCGCCCAGGGATCTCCTATAATTCACCCCTCCACTTT	CASSSRPGISYNSPLHF
TRBV4-1	NA	TRBJ1-5	few	TGCGCCAGCAGCCAACAGAACAATCAGCCCCAGCATTTT	CASSQQNNQPQHF
TRBV27	NA	TRBJ1-2	few	TGTGCCAGCAGTGCACTGGGACTGACAGGCTACACCTTC	CASSALGLTGYTF
TRBV4-1	TRBD1	TRBJ1-1	NA	TGCGCCAGCAGCCAACCGACAGGGATCCGGGTAGGAGCTTTCTTT	CASSQPTGIRVGAFF
TRBV7-2	NA	TRBJ1-2	NA	TGTGCCAGCAGCTCTAGGGGAGGGGGAGGCGGCTACACCTTC	CASSSRGGGGGYTF
TRBV5-1	TRBD1	TRBJ1-6	NA	TGCGCCAGCAGCTTGACGCTACAGGGGGCTGAAAATTCACCCCTCCACTTT	CASSLTLQGAENSPLHF
TRBV14	NA	TRBJ1-2	NA	TGTGCCAGCAGCCAAGATAGGGGCCGCTATGGCTACACCTTC	CASSQDRGRYGYTF
TRBV5-6	NA	TRBJ2-2	many	TGTGCCAGCAGCTGGGGGGTTAACACCGGGGAGCTGTTTTTT	CASSWGVNTGELFF
TRBV24-1	NA	TRBJ1-2	NA	TGTGCCACCAGCGGGACAACCCGTAACTATGGCTACACCTTC	CATSGTTRNYGYTF
TRBV7-3	TRBD2	TRBJ2-1	NA	TGTGCCAGCAGCTACCTCCCGGGACTAGCGGGGGGGTACAATGAGCAGTTCTTC	CASSYLPGLAGGYNEQFF
TRBV4-1	TRBD1	TRBJ2-6	once	TGCGCCAGCAGCCACTACCCCGTCGGACAGGGCTCTGGGGCCAACGTCCTGACTTTC	CASSHYPVGQGSGANVLTF
TRBV11-2	TRBD1	TRBJ1-3	NA	TGTGCCAGCAGCTTAAACGGACAGGGTAGAAACACCATATATTTT	CASSLNGQGRNTIYF
TRBV19	NA	TRBJ1-1	NA	TGTGCCAGTACCACCCTTGTCCCCGCCAGGACTGAAGCTTTCTTT	CASTTLVPARTEAFF
TRBV9	TRBD1	TRBJ1-6	NA	TGTGCCAGCAGCGTGACAGGGGAGTTGAAGAATTCACCCCTCCACTTT	CASSVTGELKNSPLHF
TRBV19	NA	TRBJ1-2	few	TGTGCCAGTAGTGGACTGCAGGGGTCTAACTATGGCTACACCTTC	CASSGLQGSNYGYTF
TRBV28	NA	TRBJ2-7	once	TGTGCCACCAGAACCATCCGAGGTATGCAGTACTTC	CATRTIRGMQYF
TRBV24-1	TRBD2	TRBJ2-7	many	TGTGCCACCAGTGATTTAGGACCAGCGGGAACCTACGAGCAGTACTTC	CATSDLGPAGTYEQYF